This TCR beta chain was recovered during a study of blood T cell dynamics during melanoma immunotherapy. Overall study context: Standard first-line treatment here was pembrolizumab or nivolumab plus ipilimumab in metastatic melanoma.

This clone was seen more than once but under ten times. Method: immunoSEQ multiplex PCR; TCRdb's copy keeps in-frame clones and lacks some. In the table there are more than 9,000 clones, about 87% of which are singletons. Stated time point: week 3, after first cycle of checkpoint inhibitor. Patients had no prior systemic cancer treatment, immunosuppressants or other active cancers. The sequences come from blood, collected from a patient treated with checkpoint blockade. This TCR derives from a human donor with melanoma.

The CDR3 here is CASSLSGGLLNTEAFF. CDR3 bases: TGCGCCAGCAGCTTGTCGGGGGGACTCCTGAACACTGAAGCTTTCTTT. The rearrangement links TRBV5-1 to TRBJ1-1, with D possibly TRBD1 on 5 matching bases. Per germline, CDR1 SGHRS and CDR2 YFSETQ. The V end lost 1 base, the J end lost 0 bases, and 13 bases lay between the germline ends. This CDR3 has 16 residues.